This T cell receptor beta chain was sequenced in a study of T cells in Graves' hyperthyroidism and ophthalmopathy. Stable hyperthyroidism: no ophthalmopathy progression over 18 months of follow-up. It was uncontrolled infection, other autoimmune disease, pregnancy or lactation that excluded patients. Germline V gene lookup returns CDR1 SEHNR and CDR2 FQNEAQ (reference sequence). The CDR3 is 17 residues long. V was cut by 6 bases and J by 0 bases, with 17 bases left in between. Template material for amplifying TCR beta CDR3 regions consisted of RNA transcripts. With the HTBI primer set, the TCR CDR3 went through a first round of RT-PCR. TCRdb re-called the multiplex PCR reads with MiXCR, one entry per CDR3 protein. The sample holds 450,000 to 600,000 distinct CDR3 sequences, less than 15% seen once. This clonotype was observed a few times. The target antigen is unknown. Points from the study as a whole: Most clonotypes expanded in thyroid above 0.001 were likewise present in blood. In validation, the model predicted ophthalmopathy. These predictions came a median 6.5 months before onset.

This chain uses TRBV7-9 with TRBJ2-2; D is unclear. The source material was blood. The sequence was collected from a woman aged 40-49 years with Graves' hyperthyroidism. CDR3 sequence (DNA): TGTGCCAGCAGTTGGCCCGGCCTGGCAGCGAACACCGGGGAGCTGTTTTTT. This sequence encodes CASSWPGLAANTGELFF.